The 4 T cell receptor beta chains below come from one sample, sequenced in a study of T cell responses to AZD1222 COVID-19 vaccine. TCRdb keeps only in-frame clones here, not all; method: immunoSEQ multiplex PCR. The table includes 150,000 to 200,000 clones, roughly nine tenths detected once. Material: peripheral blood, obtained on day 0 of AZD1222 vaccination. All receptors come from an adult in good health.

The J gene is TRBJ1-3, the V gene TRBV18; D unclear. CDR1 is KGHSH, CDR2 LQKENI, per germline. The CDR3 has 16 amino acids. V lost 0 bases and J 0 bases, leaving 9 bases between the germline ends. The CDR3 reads CASSPPVPSSGNTIYF. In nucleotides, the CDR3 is TGTGCCAGCTCACCACCGGTTCCAAGCTCTGGAAACACCATATATTTT.

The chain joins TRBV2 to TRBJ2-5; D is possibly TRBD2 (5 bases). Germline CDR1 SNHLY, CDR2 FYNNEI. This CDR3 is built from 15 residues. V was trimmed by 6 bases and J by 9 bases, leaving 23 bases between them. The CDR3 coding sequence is TGTGCCAGCAGGCTAGCCCCGGGCCACAAACGAGCCCAGTACTTC. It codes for CASRLAPGHKRAQYF.

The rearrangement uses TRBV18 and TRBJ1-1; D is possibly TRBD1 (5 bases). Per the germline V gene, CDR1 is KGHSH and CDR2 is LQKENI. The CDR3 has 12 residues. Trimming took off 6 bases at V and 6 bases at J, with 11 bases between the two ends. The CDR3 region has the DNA TGTGCCAGCTCGGCCTCAGGGTCTGAAGCTTTCTTT. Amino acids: CASSASGSEAFF.

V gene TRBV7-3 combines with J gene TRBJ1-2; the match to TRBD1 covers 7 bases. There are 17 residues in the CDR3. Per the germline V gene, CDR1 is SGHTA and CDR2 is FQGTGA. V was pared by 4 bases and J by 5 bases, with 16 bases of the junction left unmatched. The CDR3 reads CASSSYRGFRIFYGYTF. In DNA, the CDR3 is TGTGCCAGCAGCTCTTACAGGGGTTTCCGTATCTTTTATGGCTACACCTTC. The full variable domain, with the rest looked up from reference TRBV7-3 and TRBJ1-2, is GAGVSQTPSNKVTEKGKYVELRCDPISGHTALYWYRQSLGQGPEFLIYFQGTGAADDSGLPNDRFFAVRPEGSVSTLKIQRTERGDSAVYLCASSSYRGFRIFYGYTFGSGTRLTVV.